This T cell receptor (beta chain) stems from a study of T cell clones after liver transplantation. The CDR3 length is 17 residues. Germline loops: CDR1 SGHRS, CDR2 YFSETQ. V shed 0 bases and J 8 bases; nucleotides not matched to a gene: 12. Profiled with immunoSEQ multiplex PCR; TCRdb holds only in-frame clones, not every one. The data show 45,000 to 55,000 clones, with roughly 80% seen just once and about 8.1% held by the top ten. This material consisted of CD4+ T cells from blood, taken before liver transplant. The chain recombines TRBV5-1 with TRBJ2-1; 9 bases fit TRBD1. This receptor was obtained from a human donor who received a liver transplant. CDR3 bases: TGCGCCAGCAGCTTGGATCTGGTGGGGGACAGGGTAGATGAGCAGTTCTTC. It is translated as CASSLDLVGDRVDEQFF.